This T cell receptor beta chain is from a study of vaccination effects on CD4 cells after COVID-19. Study-level information: Samples came from two convalescent patients 16 days and one week before vaccination.

In germline, CDR1 is SGHNT, CDR2 YYREEE (reference sequence). The CDR3 is made up of 11 amino acids. Between the trimmed V and J ends, which lost 6 bases and 1 base, there was a span of 4 bases. The study, taken as a whole, reports: After vaccination, at late timepoints, clones induced by infection and by vaccine contracted markedly.

This clone is labeled as medium-sized. Its antigen is not known. ViraFEST assay sequencing came after antigen-specific CD4+ T cells were expanded with viral peptide pools. Subsequent to 10 days of culture, CD4+ T cells were isolated. Documented for the person is a PCR-confirmed SARS-CoV-2 infection occurring between March and December 2020. The researchers cultured 1.5 million to 2.5 million PBMC per well with approximately 10 IU/ml IL-2 and roughly 10 ug/ml peptides. This table comes from immunoSEQ multiplex PCR, and its TCRdb copy is limited to in-frame clones, with some not included. This sample carries approximately 33,000 clones, approximately 72% of them seen once, and the ten largest clones take over 15%.

The receptor comes from a human donor who had a prior SARS-CoV-2 infection. V is TRBV5-4 and J is TRBJ1-1; D is ambiguous. The specimen was CD4+ T cells from PBMCs cultured with HCoV-NL63 spike peptides, collected before COVID-19 vaccination. The CDR3 DNA is TGTGCCAGCATATGGAACACTGAAGCTTTCTTT. This sequence encodes CASIWNTEAFF.